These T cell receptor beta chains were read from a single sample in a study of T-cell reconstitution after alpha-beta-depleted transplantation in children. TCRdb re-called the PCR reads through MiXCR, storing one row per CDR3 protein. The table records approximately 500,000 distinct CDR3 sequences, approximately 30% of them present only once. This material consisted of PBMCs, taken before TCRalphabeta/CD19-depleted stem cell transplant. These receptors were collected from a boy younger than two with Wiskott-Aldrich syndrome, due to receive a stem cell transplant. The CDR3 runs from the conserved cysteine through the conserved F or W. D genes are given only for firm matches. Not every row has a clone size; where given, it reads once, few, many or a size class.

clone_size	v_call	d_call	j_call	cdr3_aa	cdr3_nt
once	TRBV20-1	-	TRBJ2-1	CSARDLGGDEQFF	TGCAGTGCTAGAGATCTCGGAGGCGATGAGCAGTTCTTC
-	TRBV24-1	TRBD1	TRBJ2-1	CATSDRQGFSHNEQFF	TGTGCCACCAGTGATCGACAGGGATTTTCCCACAATGAGCAGTTCTTC
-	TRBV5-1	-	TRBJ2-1	CASSFWDINNEQFF	TGCGCCAGCAGCTTCTGGGATATCAACAATGAGCAGTTCTTC
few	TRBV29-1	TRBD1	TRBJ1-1	CSVEDRGPEAFF	TGCAGCGTGGAGGACAGGGGACCTGAAGCTTTCTTT
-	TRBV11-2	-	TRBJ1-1	CASSLGLSTEAFF	TGTGCCAGCAGCTTGGGACTAAGCACTGAAGCTTTCTTT
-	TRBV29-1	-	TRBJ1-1	CSVAGLANTEAFF	TGCAGCGTTGCGGGACTCGCGAACACTGAAGCTTTCTTT
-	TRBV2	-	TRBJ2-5	CASSETASKETQYF	TGTGCCAGCAGTGAAACGGCTAGCAAGGAGACCCAGTACTTC
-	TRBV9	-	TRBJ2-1	CASSVSGGNNEQFF	TGTGCCAGCAGCGTAAGTGGTGGGAACAATGAGCAGTTCTTC
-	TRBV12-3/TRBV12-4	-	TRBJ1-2	CASSVDGSYGYTF	TGTGCCAGCAGTGTTGATGGCTCTTATGGCTACACCTTC
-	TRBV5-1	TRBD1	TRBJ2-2	CASSPTRQGGAGELFF	TGCGCCAGCAGCCCGACCCGACAGGGGGGTGCCGGGGAGCTGTTTTTT
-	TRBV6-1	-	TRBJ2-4	CASRAPGLENIQYF	TGTGCCAGCAGAGCCCCGGGGCTGGAAAACATTCAGTACTTC
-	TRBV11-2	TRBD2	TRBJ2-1	CASSLAAGDYNEQFF	TGTGCCAGCAGCTTAGCTGCGGGGGACTACAATGAGCAGTTCTTC
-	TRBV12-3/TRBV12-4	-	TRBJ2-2	CASSLQSGEGTGELFF	TGTGCCAGCAGTTTACAATCGGGCGAGGGCACCGGGGAGCTGTTTTTT
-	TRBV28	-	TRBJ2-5	CASTNRGGAETQYF	TGTGCCAGTACGAACAGGGGAGGGGCAGAGACCCAGTACTTC
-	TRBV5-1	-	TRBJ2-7	CASSASAPSYEQYF	TGCGCCAGCTCCGCTAGCGCCCCCTCCTACGAGCAGTACTTC
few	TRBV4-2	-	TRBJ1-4	CASSQDPDRKNEKLFF	TGTGCCAGCAGCCAAGATCCCGACAGGAAGAATGAAAAACTGTTTTTT
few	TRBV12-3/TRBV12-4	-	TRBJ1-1	CASSSRTYTEAFF	TGTGCCAGCAGTTCTAGGACATACACTGAAGCTTTCTTT
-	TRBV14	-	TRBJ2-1	CASSPDFYNEQFF	TGTGCCAGCAGCCCGGACTTCTACAATGAGCAGTTCTTC
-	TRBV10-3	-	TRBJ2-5	CAISESRGVRETQYF	TGTGCCATCAGTGAGTCTAGAGGGGTCAGGGAGACCCAGTACTTC
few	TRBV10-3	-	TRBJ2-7	CAISKNYEQYF	TGTGCCATCAGTAAAAACTACGAGCAGTACTTC
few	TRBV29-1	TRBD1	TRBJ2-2	CSVRQGSGTGELFF	TGCAGCGTGAGACAGGGCTCGGGAACCGGGGAGCTGTTTTTT
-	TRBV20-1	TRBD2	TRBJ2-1	CSAPLGAGVGEQFF	TGCAGTGCGCCCTTGGGAGCGGGAGTTGGTGAGCAGTTCTTC
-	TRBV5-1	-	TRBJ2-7	CASSLWQGKFYEQYF	TGCGCCAGCAGCTTGTGGCAGGGAAAATTCTACGAGCAGTACTTC
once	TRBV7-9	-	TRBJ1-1	CASSLAPAGAFF	TGTGCCAGCAGCTTAGCGCCGGCCGGGGCTTTCTTT
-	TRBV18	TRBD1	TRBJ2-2	CASSPMTGLDTGELFF	TGTGCCAGCTCACCGATGACAGGGTTGGACACCGGGGAGCTGTTTTTT
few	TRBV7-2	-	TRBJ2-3	CASSLRGSADTQYF	TGTGCCAGCAGCTTAAGAGGGAGTGCAGATACGCAGTATTTT
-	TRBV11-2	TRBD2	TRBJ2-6	CASSPGLAGVGGANVLTF	TGTGCCAGCAGCCCAGGACTAGCGGGAGTTGGTGGGGCCAACGTCCTGACTTTC
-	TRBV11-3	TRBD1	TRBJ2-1	CASSRGGTGYNEQFF	TGTGCCAGCAGCCGCGGCGGGACAGGGTACAATGAGCAGTTCTTC